The sequence of this TCR beta chain was determined in a study of cytomegalovirus exposure and HLA in healthy donors. General study findings and limits: An analysis done earlier found most TCR beta V segments productive about 87% or about 30% of the time. Through in vitro validation, three CMV-associated chains were shown to be specific for CMV antigens.

This clone is a singleton in its sample. Its antigen remains unknown. Germline CDR1 and CDR2: SGHNT and YYREEE (reference sequence). The CDR3 length is 12 residues. The PCR was carried out with 60 Vbeta primers and 13 Jbeta primers. In the source study's methods: There were about 80 million unique TCR beta chains by a later count, and some 10 million of them were shared. Clones were read by immunoSEQ multiplex PCR, and TCRdb kept only the in-frame ones, dropping some. From that table come the V and J calls and clone size; the DNA was used to work out D and trimming. The data show over 85,000 clones, with around 76% seen just once and approximately 0.56% held by the top ten.

This sequence originates from a man aged 30-40 years in good health and CMV-seronegative. Sequencing was carried out using PBMCs. The V and J genes are TRBV5-4 and TRBJ2-5, with 7 positions matching TRBD1. The J call is doubtful: the DNA matches TRBJ2-7 better. For the CDR3, the DNA is TGTGCCACTGTACAGGGGACGGGCGAGCAGTACTTC. Protein product: CATVQGTGEQYF.